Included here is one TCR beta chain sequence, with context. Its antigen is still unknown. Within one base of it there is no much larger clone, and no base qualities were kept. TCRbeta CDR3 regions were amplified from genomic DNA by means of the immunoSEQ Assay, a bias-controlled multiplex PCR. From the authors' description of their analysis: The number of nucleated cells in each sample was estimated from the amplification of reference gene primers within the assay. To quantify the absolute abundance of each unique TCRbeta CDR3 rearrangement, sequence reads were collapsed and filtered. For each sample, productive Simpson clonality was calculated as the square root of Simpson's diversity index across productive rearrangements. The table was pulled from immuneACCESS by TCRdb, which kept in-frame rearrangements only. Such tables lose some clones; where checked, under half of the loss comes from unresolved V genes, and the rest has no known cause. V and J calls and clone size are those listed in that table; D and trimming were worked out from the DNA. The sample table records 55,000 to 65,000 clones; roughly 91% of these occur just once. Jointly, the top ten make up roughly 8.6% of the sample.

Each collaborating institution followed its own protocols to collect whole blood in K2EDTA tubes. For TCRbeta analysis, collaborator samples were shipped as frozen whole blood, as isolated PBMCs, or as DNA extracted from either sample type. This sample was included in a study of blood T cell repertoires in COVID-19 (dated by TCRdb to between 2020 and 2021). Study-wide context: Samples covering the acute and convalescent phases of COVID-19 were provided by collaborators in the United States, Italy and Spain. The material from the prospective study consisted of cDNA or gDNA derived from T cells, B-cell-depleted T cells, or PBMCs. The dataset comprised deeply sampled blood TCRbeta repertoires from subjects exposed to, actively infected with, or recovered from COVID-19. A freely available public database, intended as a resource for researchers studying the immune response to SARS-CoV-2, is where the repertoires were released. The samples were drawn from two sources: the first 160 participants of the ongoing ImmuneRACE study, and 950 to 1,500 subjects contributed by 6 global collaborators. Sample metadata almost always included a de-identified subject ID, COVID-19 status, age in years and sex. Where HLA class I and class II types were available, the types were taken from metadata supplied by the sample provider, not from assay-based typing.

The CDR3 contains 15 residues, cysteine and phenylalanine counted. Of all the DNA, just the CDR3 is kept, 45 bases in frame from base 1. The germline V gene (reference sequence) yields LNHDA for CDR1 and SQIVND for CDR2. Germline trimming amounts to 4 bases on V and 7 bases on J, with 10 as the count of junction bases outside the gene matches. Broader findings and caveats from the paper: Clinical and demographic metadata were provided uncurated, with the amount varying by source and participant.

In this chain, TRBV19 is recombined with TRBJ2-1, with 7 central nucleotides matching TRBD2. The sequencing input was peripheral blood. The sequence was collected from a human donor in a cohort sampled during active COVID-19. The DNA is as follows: TGTGCCAGTAGTACTTCCCCGGGGGGACTGAATGAGCAGTTCTTC. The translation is CASSTSPGGLNEQFF.